This record looks at one T cell receptor (beta chain) sequence and its context. The antigen is unknown. The read falls 3 residues short of the CDR3 end, and the missing part is taken from the germline J gene. Measured with immunoSEQ multiplex PCR; TCRdb has only the in-frame clones, and not every one. The sample includes fewer than 35,000 clones. The data are from a study of T cells in women clearing cervical HPV infection. General study results and limits: CIN3+ cases had significantly higher TCR richness than controls; evenness did not differ. Richness differences could reflect unmeasured T-cell content per sample.

Trimming took off 2 bases at V and 3 bases at J, with 20 bases between the two ends. There are 16 residues in the CDR3. Looked up from germline, CDR1 is GTSNPN and CDR2 is SVGIG (reference sequence). The sequence derives from a woman between 18 and 70 years old with a cervical HPV16 infection that either progressed to CIN3+ or cleared (not recorded which). The chain uses TRBV30 and TRBJ2-7; perhaps TRBD2 as D (5 bases). Specimen: blood buffy coat. The part of the CDR3 DNA that was read is TGTGCCTGGAGTCGCGAGCTAGCACGAGGGATCTACGAG. This sequence encodes CAWSRELARGIYE. The whole CDR3 protein is CAWSRELARGIYEQYF.